This T cell receptor (beta chain) was recovered during a study of cytomegalovirus exposure and HLA in healthy donors. Whole-study results and caveats: As a later analysis showed, a missense DCLRE1C variant was linked to trimming of TCR beta V- and J-genes. As a later analysis revealed, the rate of TCR association differed by HLA locus, with DRB1 most and HLA-C fewest. Rarity characterized most TCR sequences, yet some public TCRs appeared in many donors. Productive rates of about 87% or about 30% were seen for most TCR beta V segments in an earlier analysis.

Trimming removed 2 bases at V and 2 bases at J, with 10 bases between. CDR1 and CDR2 from the germline V gene are SGHDT and YYEEEE. This CDR3 has 14 amino acids. The primer mix had 60 Vbeta and 13 Jbeta primers. The data were produced by immunoSEQ multiplex PCR, yet TCRdb's version contains in-frame clones alone and is incomplete. The table shows about 59,000 clones, with less than 85% occurring only once. Regarding this clone: As yet, its antigen is unknown.

The chain uses TRBV5-6 and TRBJ1-1, with D possibly being TRBD1 (5 bases). The clonotype comes from a man younger than 45 in good health and CMV-seropositive. The sample taken for sequencing was PBMCs. The CDR3 here is CASSFPDRNTEAFF. The CDR3 region has the DNA TGTGCCAGCAGCTTTCCTGACAGAAACACTGAAGCTTTCTTT.